This T cell receptor (beta chain) was obtained from a study of identical twins. There are many counts of this clonotype. CDR3 length equals 15 residues. Trimming cost V 6 bases and J 3 bases; bases outside gene matches: 4. TCRdb re-analysed the 5' RACE reads in MiXCR, keeping a single row per CDR3 protein. The sample records 220,000 or so distinct CDR3 sequences, 7% being singletons. The same sample was also used in a study of yellow fever vaccine responses in identical twins.

The clonotype comes from a woman aged 18-29 years in good health. Source material: memory (CD45RO+) T cells sorted from blood. The chain joins TRBV12-3 or TRBV12-4 to TRBJ2-1, with TRBD1 identical over 11 bases. CDR3 residues: CASRAGTGGYNEQFF. In DNA, the CDR3 is TGTGCCAGCAGAGCCGGGACAGGGGGCTACAATGAGCAGTTCTTC.